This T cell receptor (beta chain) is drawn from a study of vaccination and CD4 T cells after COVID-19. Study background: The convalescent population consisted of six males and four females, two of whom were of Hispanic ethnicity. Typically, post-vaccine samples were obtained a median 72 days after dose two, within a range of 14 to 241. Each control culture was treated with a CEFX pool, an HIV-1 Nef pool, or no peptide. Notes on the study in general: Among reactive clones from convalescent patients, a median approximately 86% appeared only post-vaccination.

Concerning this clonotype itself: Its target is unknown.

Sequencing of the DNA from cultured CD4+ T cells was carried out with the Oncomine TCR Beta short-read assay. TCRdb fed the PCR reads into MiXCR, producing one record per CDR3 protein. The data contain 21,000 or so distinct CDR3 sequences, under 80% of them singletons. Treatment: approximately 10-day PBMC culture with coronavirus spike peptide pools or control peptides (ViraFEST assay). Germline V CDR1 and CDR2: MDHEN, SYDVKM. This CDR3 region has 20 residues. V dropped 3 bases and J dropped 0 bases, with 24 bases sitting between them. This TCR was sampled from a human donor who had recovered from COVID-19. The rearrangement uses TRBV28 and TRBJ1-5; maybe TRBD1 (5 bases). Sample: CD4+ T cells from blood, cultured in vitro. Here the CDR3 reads CASSLVQGWGDSYSNQPQHF. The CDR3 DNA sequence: TGTGCCAGCAGTTTGGTCCAGGGATGGGGCGACTCCTATAGCAATCAGCCCCAGCATTTT.